The T cell receptor (beta chain) described here comes from a study of OX40 agonist ivuxolimab in advanced cancers. Study in general: The drug used for patients, ivuxolimab, was an agonistic anti-OX40 (CD134) antibody. Averaging roughly 60 years in age, with a range of about 23 to 79, the cohort was about 85% male. Regarding the study as a whole: Blood T cells, both CD4+ and CD8+, expanded clonally by week 6 at 0.1 to 3.0 mg/kg. Nonresponders, in some cases, also had low normalized T-cell clonal expansion.

Clones were sequenced by immunoSEQ multiplex PCR, and TCRdb holds only the in-frame ones, with some missing. Seen here are about 98,000 clones, approximately 90% observed once, and the top ten hold about 0.82%. The CDR3 spans 13 residues. Germline V gives CDR1 SEHNR, CDR2 FQNEAQ (reference sequence). Trimming shortened V by 4 bases and J by 2 bases, and 6 bases separated the two germline ends. Of note for this clone: Its antigen is not known.

The V and J genes are TRBV7-9 and TRBJ1-5, with D perhaps matching TRBD1 (5 bases). Sequencing used CD4+ or CD8+ T cells sorted from blood, obtained in a trial of the OX40 agonist ivuxolimab. The source of this sequence is an adult with an advanced solid tumor such as melanoma, head and neck, liver or kidney cancer. This chain's CDR3 is CASSSTGNQPQHF. CDR3 DNA sequence: TGTGCCAGCAGCTCGACAGGCAATCAGCCCCAGCATTTT.